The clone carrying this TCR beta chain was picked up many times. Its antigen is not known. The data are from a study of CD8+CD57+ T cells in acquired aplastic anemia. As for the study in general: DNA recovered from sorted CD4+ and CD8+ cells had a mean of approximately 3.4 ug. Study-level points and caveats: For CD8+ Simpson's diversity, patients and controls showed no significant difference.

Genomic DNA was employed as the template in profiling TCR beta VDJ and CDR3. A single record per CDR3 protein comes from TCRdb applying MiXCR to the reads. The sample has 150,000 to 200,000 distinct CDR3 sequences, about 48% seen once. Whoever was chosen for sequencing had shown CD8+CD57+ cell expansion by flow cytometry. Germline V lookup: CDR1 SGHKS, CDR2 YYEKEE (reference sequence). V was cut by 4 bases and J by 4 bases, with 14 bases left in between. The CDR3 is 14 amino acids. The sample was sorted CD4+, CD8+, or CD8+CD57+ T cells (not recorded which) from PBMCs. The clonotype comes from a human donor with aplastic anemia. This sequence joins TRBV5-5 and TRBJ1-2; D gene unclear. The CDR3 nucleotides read TGTGCCAGCAGCGAGGGCCTACTGATCTATGGCTACACCTTC. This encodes CASSEGLLIYGYTF.